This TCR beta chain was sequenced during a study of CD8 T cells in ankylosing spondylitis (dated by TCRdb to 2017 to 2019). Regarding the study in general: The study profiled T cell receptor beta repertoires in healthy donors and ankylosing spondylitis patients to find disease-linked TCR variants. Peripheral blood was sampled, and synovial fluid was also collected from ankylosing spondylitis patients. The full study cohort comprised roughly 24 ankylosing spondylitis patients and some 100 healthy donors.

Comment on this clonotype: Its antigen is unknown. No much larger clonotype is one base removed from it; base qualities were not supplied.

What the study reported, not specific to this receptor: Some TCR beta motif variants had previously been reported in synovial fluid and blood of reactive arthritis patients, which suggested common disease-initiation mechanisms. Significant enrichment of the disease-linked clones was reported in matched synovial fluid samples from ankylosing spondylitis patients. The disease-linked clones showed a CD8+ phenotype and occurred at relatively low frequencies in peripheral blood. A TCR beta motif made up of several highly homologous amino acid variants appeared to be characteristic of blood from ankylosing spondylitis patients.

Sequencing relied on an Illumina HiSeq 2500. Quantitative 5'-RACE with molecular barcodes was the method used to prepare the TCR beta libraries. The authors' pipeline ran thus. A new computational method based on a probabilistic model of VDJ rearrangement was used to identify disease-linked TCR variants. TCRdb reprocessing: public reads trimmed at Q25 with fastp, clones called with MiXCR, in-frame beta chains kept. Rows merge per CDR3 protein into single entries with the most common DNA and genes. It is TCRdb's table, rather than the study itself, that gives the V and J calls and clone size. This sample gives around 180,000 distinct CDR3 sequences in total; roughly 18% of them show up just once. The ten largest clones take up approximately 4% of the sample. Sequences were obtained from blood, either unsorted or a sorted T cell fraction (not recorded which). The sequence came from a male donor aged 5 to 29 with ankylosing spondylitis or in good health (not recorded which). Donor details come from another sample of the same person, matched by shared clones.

The DNA sequence is as follows: TGCAGTGCTAGTCCCACTAGCGGAGGTACGCAGTATTTT. Its coded protein is CSASPTSGGTQYF. Here the chain combines TRBV20-1 and TRBJ2-3, with 8 bases in between that match TRBD2. CDR1 is given as DFQATT and CDR2 as SNEGSKA, both from the germline V gene (reference sequence). CDR3 length: 13 amino acids, cysteine to phenylalanine. Only the CDR3 region is kept as DNA, spanning 39 bases read in frame from base 1. Germline trimming: 3 bases from V, 8 bases from J; junction bases outside gene matches: 7.